These 24 T cell receptor beta chains were all obtained from the same sample, sequenced in a study of a mutant IDH1 vaccine in newly diagnosed glioma. Noted time point: week 11, during vaccination. In every dose of vaccine, 300 ug of mutant IDH1 20-mer peptide was given alongside topical imiquimod. The assay was immunoSEQ multiplex PCR, and TCRdb's table has in-frame clones only and misses some. The table records fewer than 150,000 clones, approximately 87% of them present only once. The antigens for these receptors are not known. The input for sequencing was PBMCs, taken from a glioma patient whose treatment included an IDH1 peptide vaccine. The receptor set was obtained from a woman between 50 and 59 years old with glioma.

In its sample, this clone was seen a few times. V is TRBV28 and J is TRBJ2-3; 7 nucleotides match TRBD2. The CDR3 has 15 residues. CDR1 is MDHEN, CDR2 SYDVKM, per germline. Losses at the gene ends were 3 bases for V and 3 bases for J; bases not matched to a gene: 6. The CDR3 DNA is TGTGCCAGCAGTTTCTTCCGGGGGGTAACAGATACGCAGTATTTT. Protein sequence: CASSFFRGVTDTQYF.

The rearrangement uses TRBV19 and TRBJ1-2, with D uncertain. The CDR3 length is 18 residues. Germline V gene data show CDR1 as LNHDA and CDR2 as SQIVND (reference sequence). V was pared by 1 base and J by 5 bases, with 23 bases between. Written as DNA, the CDR3 is TGTGCCAGTAGTATAGTAGGGCAGCGTCTGGCCCTGAGGTATGGCTACACCTTC. Translated, it gives CASSIVGQRLALRYGYTF.

This clone has only one observation. The J gene is TRBJ2-7, the V gene TRBV11-2, with 11 bases identical to TRBD1. There are 16 residues in the CDR3. Germline V gives CDR1 SGHAT, CDR2 FQNNGV. J gave up 3 bases and V 2 bases, and 6 bases lay outside the gene matches. The CDR3 DNA reads as TGTGCCAGCAGCTTACCTTCAGGGACAGGGGGCTACGAGCAGTACTTC. Translated: CASSLPSGTGGYEQYF.

The chain is built from TRBV2 and TRBJ1-2; D may be TRBD1 (5 bases). CDR1 is SNHLY and CDR2 is FYNNEI in the germline V gene. The CDR3 length is 12 residues. Trimming took off 3 bases at V and 7 bases at J, with 9 bases between the two ends. CDR3 sequence (DNA): TGTGCCAGCAGTGACGGCAGGGCTGGCTACACCTTC. Its translation is CASSDGRAGYTF.

The chain is built from TRBV6-1 and TRBJ2-1; 10 positions agree with TRBD2. Per the germline V gene, CDR1 is MNHNS and CDR2 is SASEGT. The CDR3 is made up of 15 amino acids. J lost 6 bases, V lost 6 bases, and 8 bases had no gene match. The CDR3 sequence is CASRQPGTSANEQFF. CDR3 coding DNA: TGTGCCAGCAGGCAACCCGGGACTAGCGCCAATGAGCAGTTCTTC.

The V and J genes are TRBV5-1 and TRBJ2-7; D is perhaps TRBD2 (6 bases). This CDR3 contains 15 residues. In germline, CDR1 is SGHRS, CDR2 YFSETQ. Trimming removed 0 bases at V and 0 bases at J, with 10 bases between. The CDR3 region has the DNA TGCGCCAGCAGCTTGGATATGGGGGGCTCCTACGAGCAGTACTTC. Translation gives CASSLDMGGSYEQYF.

V is TRBV7-9 and J is TRBJ1-5; TRBD1 aligns across 7 bases. This CDR3 has 14 residues. The V segment lost 1 base and the J segment 5 bases; nucleotides outside the gene matches: 2. Germline CDR1 and CDR2: SEHNR and FQNEAQ (reference sequence). CDR3 DNA: TGTGCCAGCAGCTTAGGGGGGACAGATCAGCCCCAGCATTTT. Translating gives CASSLGGTDQPQHF.

As DNA, the CDR3 is TGTGCCACCAGCACAAAGGGAAACACTAATGAAAAACTGTTTTTT. It is translated as CATSTKGNTNEKLFF. V and J are TRBV15 and TRBJ1-4; no clear D. Germline loops: CDR1 LNHNV, CDR2 YYDKDF (reference sequence). CDR3 length: 15 residues. Between the trimmed V and J ends, which lost 4 bases and 2 bases, there was a span of 11 bases.

The chain employs TRBV5-6 and TRBJ1-1; 7 bases match TRBD1. J was trimmed by 4 bases and V by 1 base; bases with no gene match: 13. This CDR3 contains 17 residues. Germline V gives CDR1 SGHDT, CDR2 YYEEEE. CDR3 loop: CASSLYRGTTATTEAFF. The DNA of the CDR3 is TGTGCCAGCAGCTTGTACAGGGGAACAACCGCCACCACTGAAGCTTTCTTT.

The V and J genes are TRBV10-2 and TRBJ1-5; D ambiguous. The V gene's germline CDR1 is WSHSY and CDR2 SAAADI. V dropped 3 bases and J dropped 9 bases, with 6 bases sitting between them. CDR3 length: 11 residues. The chain's CDR3 is CASSDRGPQHF. The DNA of the CDR3 is TGCGCCAGCAGTGACCGGGGGCCCCAGCATTTT.

This chain joins TRBV5-8 and TRBJ2-7; TRBD1 or TRBD2 may be the D gene (6 bases each). This CDR3 spans 14 amino acids. V gave up 0 bases and J gave up 3 bases, with 10 bases separating them. The germline V gene has CDR1 SGHTS and CDR2 YDEGEE. As DNA, the CDR3 is TGTGCCAGCAGCTTGGTGGGGGGCGGCTACGAGCAGTACTTC. It is translated as CASSLVGGGYEQYF.

This sequence joins TRBV6-5 and TRBJ1-1, with D possibly being TRBD1 (6 bases). The CDR3 has 16 amino acids. Trimming removed 0 bases at V and 2 bases at J, with 13 bases between. Per the germline V gene, CDR1 is MNHEY and CDR2 is SVGAGI. CDR3 coding DNA: TGTGCCAGCAGTTACTCGTCGAACAGGGCTAACACTGAAGCTTTCTTT. Translated: CASSYSSNRANTEAFF.

This clone turned up a few times. The V gene is TRBV5-1, the J gene TRBJ1-1; D is perhaps TRBD1 (5 bases). From germline, CDR1 is SGHRS and CDR2 YFSETQ. The CDR3 covers 13 residues. Trimming removed 5 bases at V and 1 base at J, with 9 bases between. CDR3 loop: CASSNQGNTEAFF. For the CDR3, the DNA is TGCGCCAGCAGTAACCAGGGGAACACTGAAGCTTTCTTT.

This clone has a handful of counts. This same CDR3 is encoded by further DNA sequences in the sample. CDR3 in amino acids: CASSIRVSGPTDTQYF. Here the CDR3 DNA reads TGTGCCAGTAGTATAAGGGTTAGCGGCCCCACAGATACGCAGTATTTT. The V gene is TRBV19, the J gene TRBJ2-3, with D possibly being TRBD2 (6 bases). V lost 2 bases to trimming and J lost 2 bases, with 14 bases between them. CDR1 LNHDA and CDR2 SQIVND come from the germline V gene (reference sequence). The CDR3 is made up of 16 amino acids. The variable domain in full, with the rest retrieved from reference TRBV19 and TRBJ2-3, is DGGITQSPKYLFRKEGQNVTLSCEQNLNHDAMYWYRQDPGQGLRLIYYSQIVNDFQKGDIAEGYSVSREKKESFPLTVTSAQKNPTAFYLCASSIRVSGPTDTQYFGPGTRLTVL.

The chain joins TRBV11-2 to TRBJ2-2; weak D call: TRBD1 (5 bases). The CDR3 loop spans 15 amino acids. V dropped 5 bases and J dropped 5 bases, with 15 bases sitting between them. Germline CDR1 SGHAT, CDR2 FQNNGV. CDR3 amino acids: CASSRNDRPTGELFF. CDR3 nucleotide sequence: TGTGCCAGCAGCCGAAACGACAGACCTACCGGGGAGCTGTTTTTT.

The CDR3 bases are TGTGCCAGCAGTTTCCCCGGGACAGTCTCCTACGAGCAGTACTTC. Residues: CASSFPGTVSYEQYF. V and J are TRBV28 and TRBJ2-7; 7 positions agree with TRBD1. This CDR3 is built from 15 residues. Germline V gene lookup returns CDR1 MDHEN and CDR2 SYDVKM. The V segment lost 3 bases and the J segment 0 bases; nucleotides outside the gene matches: 5.

The chain has TRBV7-3 and TRBJ2-2; D may be TRBD2 (5 bases). The V end lost 2 bases, the J end lost 5 bases, and 12 bases lay between the germline ends. CDR3 length equals 15 residues. Germline V lookup: CDR1 SGHTA, CDR2 FQGTGA. CDR3 DNA: TGTGCCAGCAGCTTAGGAGGTTCGCGGACCGGGGAGCTGTTTTTT. Translated, it gives CASSLGGSRTGELFF.

This rearrangement joins TRBV28 to TRBJ1-2; TRBD1 agrees at 7 bases. CDR3 length: 16 amino acids. CDR1 MDHEN and CDR2 SYDVKM come from the germline V gene. The trim removed 3 bases at V and 8 bases at J, leaving 15 bases unmatched. CDR3 in amino acids: CASSFGPEDRSGGYTF. CDR3 nucleotides: TGTGCCAGCAGTTTCGGCCCGGAGGACAGGTCTGGGGGCTACACCTTC.

This chain connects TRBV10-3 to TRBJ2-1; TRBD1 might be the D (6 bases). The germline V gene has CDR1 ENHRY and CDR2 SYGVKD. The CDR3 has 15 residues. V shed 0 bases and J shed 1 base, with 7 bases lying between them. CDR3 nucleotide sequence: TGTGCCATCAGTGAGTCAGGGGGATCCTACAATGAGCAGTTCTTC. It encodes CAISESGGSYNEQFF.

The chain employs TRBV27 and TRBJ1-1; D may be TRBD1 (6 bases). The germline CDR1 and CDR2 sequences are MNHEY and SMNVEV (reference sequence). This CDR3 region has 12 residues. The V gene lost 6 bases and the J gene lost 5 bases, with 10 bases spanning the gap. CDR3 nucleotide sequence: TGTGCCAGCAGGACAGGTTTTACTGAAGCTTTCTTT. Protein: CASRTGFTEAFF.

The chain has TRBV5-1 and TRBJ2-3, with 13 bases that match TRBD2. The CDR3 extends over 15 amino acids. V was clipped by 5 bases and J by 5 bases; unmatched bases: 5. Germline V gives CDR1 SGHRS, CDR2 YFSETQ. In DNA form, the CDR3 reads TGCGCCAGCAGTATTGGGACTAGCGGGGAAGATACGCAGTATTTT. As protein: CASSIGTSGEDTQYF.

The V and J genes are TRBV11-1 and TRBJ1-1; 11 bases line up with TRBD1. Germline loops: CDR1 SGHAT, CDR2 FQDESV (reference sequence). V lost 5 bases to trimming and J lost 5 bases; unmatched junction nucleotides: 7. CDR3 length equals 15 residues. In nucleotides, the CDR3 is TGTGCCAGCAGCCCTAGTCGGGACAGGGGGACTGAAGCTTTCTTT. Its protein is CASSPSRDRGTEAFF.

DNA for the CDR3: TGTGCCAGCAGATCAGGGTCAGGCTACACCTTC. Translation gives CASRSGSGYTF. The chain combines TRBV6-6 with TRBJ1-2, with a tentative D call TRBD1 (5 bases). From germline, CDR1 is MNHNY and CDR2 SVGAGI (reference sequence). This CDR3 spans 11 amino acids. The V end lost 6 bases, the J end lost 8 bases, and 10 bases lay between the germline ends.

The rearrangement joins TRBV6-1 to TRBJ1-2; D not resolved. CDR3 size: 10 residues. V was shortened by 10 bases and J by 1 base, with 4 bases between the two germline ends. Looked up from germline, CDR1 is MNHNS and CDR2 is SASEGT. CDR3 sequence: CATVNYGYTF. CDR3 DNA: TGTGCCACGGTTAACTATGGCTACACCTTC.